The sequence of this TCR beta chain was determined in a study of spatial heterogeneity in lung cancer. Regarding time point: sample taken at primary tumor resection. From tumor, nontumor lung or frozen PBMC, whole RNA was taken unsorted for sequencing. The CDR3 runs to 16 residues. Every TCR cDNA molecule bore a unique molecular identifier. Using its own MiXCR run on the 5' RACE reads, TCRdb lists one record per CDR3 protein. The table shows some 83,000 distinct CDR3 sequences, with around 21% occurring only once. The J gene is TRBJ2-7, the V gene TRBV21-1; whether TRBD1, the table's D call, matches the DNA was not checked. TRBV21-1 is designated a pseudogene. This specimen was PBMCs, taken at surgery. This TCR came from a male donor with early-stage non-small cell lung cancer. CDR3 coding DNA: TGTGCCAGCAGCAATTCCGGGGGCGGTGCGACCTACGAGCAGTACTTC. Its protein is CASSNSGGGATYEQYF.